This T cell receptor beta chain originates from a study of cytomegalovirus exposure and HLA in healthy donors. This clone was found once. Antigen unknown. The PCR used 60 Vbeta and 13 Jbeta primers. Libraries were prepared by immunoSEQ multiplex PCR; TCRdb keeps only in-frame clonotypes and omits some of them. This repertoire shows approximately 91,000 clones, roughly nine tenths found once; its top ten account for around a tenth. Study results and caveats: The investigators catalogued some 160 TCR beta chains as cytomegalovirus-associated.

V was clipped by 3 bases and J by 3 bases; unmatched bases: 3. This CDR3 comprises 14 residues. Per germline, CDR1 SNHLY and CDR2 FYNNEI. The gene calls are TRBV2 and TRBJ2-5; 8 bases fit TRBD1. The TCR was taken from a man younger than 45 in good health and CMV-seropositive. Input material: PBMCs. The CDR3 DNA sequence: TGTGCCAGCAGTGATTTGACAGGGGAAGAGACCCAGTACTTC. This codes for CASSDLTGEETQYF. The full variable domain, its missing parts supplied by reference TRBV2 and TRBJ2-5, is EPEVTQTPSHQVTQMGQEVILRCVPISNHLYFYWYRQILGQKVEFLVSFYNNEISEKSEIFDDQFSVERPDGSNFTLKIRSTKLEDSAMYFCASSDLTGEETQYFGPGTRLLVL.